Listed here are 28 T cell receptor beta chains from one sample, sequenced in a study of regulatory T cells in long-lasting Graves disease. Stated time point: newly diagnosed GD, antithyroid drugs for less than 3 months. PBMC RNA served as the TCR library source. HTBI primers from iRepertoire and Arm-PCR of CDR3 regions yielded the TCR beta libraries. TCRdb redid the calling of the multiplex PCR reads with MiXCR, one entry per CDR3 protein. This table has over 350,000 distinct CDR3 sequences, about 15% appearing once. Separately, the same data were catalogued under a study of T cells in Graves' hyperthyroidism and ophthalmopathy.

Source: peripheral blood mononuclear cells (PBMCs), taken at new diagnosis, from a patient treated with antithyroid drugs. The receptors here all came from a woman aged 40 to 50 with Graves disease.

This clonotype was counted a few times. The chain carries TRBV24-1 and TRBJ1-1; 8 nucleotides agree with TRBD1. V lost 7 bases to trimming and J lost 3 bases; unmatched junction nucleotides: 6. Germline-derived CDR1 and CDR2 are KGHDR and SFDVKD. The CDR3 has 14 amino acids. The DNA of the CDR3 is TGTGCCACCAGGGACAGGGCCGGGGACACTGAAGCTTTCTTT. Amino acids: CATRDRAGDTEAFF.

This clonotype appeared a few times. The rearrangement links TRBV10-3 to TRBJ2-3; 9 positions match TRBD2. The CDR3 runs 14 residues. V shed 6 bases, J shed 2 bases, and the junction held 3 bases outside the gene matches. Germline CDR1 ENHRY, CDR2 SYGVKD. The CDR3 DNA reads TGTGCCATCAGGGAGGGACTAGCCACAGATACGCAGTATTTT. It yields the protein CAIREGLATDTQYF.

About this clonotype: A clone one base away is much larger, so this may be a read error. The J gene is TRBJ2-7, the V gene TRBV20-1; TRBD1 matches 9 bases. Germline CDR1 and CDR2: DFQATT and SNEGSKA (reference sequence). This CDR3 spans 15 amino acids. In nucleotides, the CDR3 is TGCAGTGCTAGAGTATTCGACAGGGGGGAATACGAGCACTACTTC. Protein product: CSARVFDRGEYEHYF.

The sample holds many counts of this clonotype. Germline is not matched at one junction end, which may reflect a read error. The chain couples TRBV5-1 to TRBJ1-3; possible D gene TRBD1, 5 bases. CDR1 SGHRS and CDR2 YFSETQ come from the germline V gene. This CDR3 region has 14 residues. CDR3 sequence: CASSLGDSGNTIYF. The CDR3 DNA follows: TGTGCCAGCAGTTTGGGGGACTCTGGAAACACCATATATTTT.

The table lists this clonotype with many counts. This sequence joins TRBV28 and TRBJ2-1; D unresolved. This CDR3 has 12 residues. Trimming stripped 7 bases from V and 8 bases from J, with 12 bases between. Per germline, CDR1 MDHEN and CDR2 SYDVKM. CDR3: CASNHKLDEQFF. CDR3 bases: TGTGCCAGCAACCATAAGTTGGATGAGCAGTTCTTC.

This clonotype was detected ten times or more. The chain uses TRBV18 and TRBJ2-5; no clear D. The germline V and J ends were trimmed by 8 bases and 1 base, with 5 bases remaining between them. There are 11 residues in the CDR3. In germline, CDR1 is KGHSH, CDR2 LQKENI. DNA for the CDR3: TGTGCCAGCAGTCCCCAAGAGACCCAGTACTTC. Amino acid sequence: CASSPQETQYF.

This clonotype was seen at least ten times. The chain combines TRBV7-2 with TRBJ2-7, with D possibly matching TRBD2 (6 bases). Germline V gene lookup returns CDR1 SGHTA and CDR2 FQGNSA. The CDR3 is 14 residues long. V shed 1 base and J shed 3 bases, with 10 bases lying between them. This CDR3 reads CASSLDSGHYEQYF. The CDR3 DNA is TGTGCCAGCAGCTTAGATAGCGGACACTACGAGCAGTACTTC.

The sample holds many counts of this clonotype. The V and J genes are TRBV28 and TRBJ2-7; D tentatively fits TRBD1 or TRBD2 (5 bases each). From germline, CDR1 is MDHEN and CDR2 SYDVKM. The CDR3 totals 13 residues. V was pared by 5 bases and J by 4 bases, with 12 bases between. The DNA of the CDR3 is TGTGCCAGCAGTCCGGGACGGCTATACGAGCAGTACTTC. Its translation is CASSPGRLYEQYF.

This clonotype showed up just a few times. The chain links TRBV18 to TRBJ1-6, with TRBD1 as a possible D gene (6 bases). The V and J ends lost 1 base and 7 bases respectively, with 11 bases between them. Germline assignment: CDR1 KGHSH and CDR2 LQKENI. The CDR3 consists of 15 residues. The CDR3 protein is CASSPQGQKNSPLHF. The CDR3 DNA sequence: TGTGCCAGCTCACCACAGGGACAAAAGAATTCACCCCTCCACTTT.

With regard to this clonotype: Given a much more abundant clone one base away, this may be a read error. The genes are TRBV7-9 and TRBJ2-7; 7 nucleotides match TRBD1. In germline, CDR1 is SEHNR, CDR2 FQNEAQ (reference sequence). This CDR3 has 15 amino acids. CDR3: CASSPRDRSSYEHYF. The DNA for the CDR3 is TGTGCCAGCAGCCCCCGGGACAGAAGCTCCTACGAGCACTACTTC.

This clonotype was seen more than once but under ten times. The V gene is TRBV20-1, the J gene TRBJ2-3, with 10 bases aligning to TRBD2. Germline V gives CDR1 DFQATT, CDR2 SNEGSKA (reference sequence). With V trimmed by 5 bases and J by 1 base, 15 bases remained unmatched. The CDR3 spans 18 residues. The CDR3 DNA sequence: TGCAGTGCTGCTTCCTGGGCTAGCGGGAGTTTGGGCACAGATACGCAGTATTTT. Protein: CSAASWASGSLGTDTQYF.

This clonotype was counted ten times or more. This chain joins TRBV29-1 and TRBJ1-1; D is unresolved. V dropped 7 bases and J dropped 5 bases, with 11 bases sitting between them. This CDR3 has 11 amino acids. CDR1 SQVTM and CDR2 ANQGSEA come from the germline V gene. CDR3 residues: CSAREGTEAFF. The CDR3 DNA reads as TGCAGCGCCCGGGAGGGTACTGAAGCTTTCTTT.

The chain couples TRBV19 to TRBJ2-4; TRBD2 matches at 7 bases. This CDR3 comprises 16 residues. The junction had 5 bases not matched to a gene; V was cut back by 0 bases and J by 3 bases. CDR1 and CDR2 (germline): LNHDA, SQIVND (reference sequence). The CDR3 region is CASSIEAGVVKNIQYF. The CDR3 bases are TGTGCCAGTAGTATAGAGGCGGGAGTGGTCAAAAACATTCAGTACTTC.

This clonotype occurred many times. This chain connects TRBV6-5 to TRBJ2-7; 9 bases are a match to TRBD1. The CDR3 spans 18 residues. CDR1 and CDR2 from the germline V gene are MNHEY and SVGAGI. With V trimmed by 0 bases and J by 2 bases, 11 bases remained unmatched. The CDR3 protein is CASSYSASQGAIAYEQYF. In DNA, the CDR3 is TGTGCCAGCAGTTACTCGGCGTCACAGGGGGCGATCGCCTACGAGCAGTACTTC.

The sample holds many counts of this clonotype. This chain joins TRBV7-9 and TRBJ2-2; D call uncertain. Germline CDR1 is SEHNR and CDR2 is FQNEAQ (reference sequence). The CDR3 consists of 16 residues. The V gene lost 1 base and the J gene lost 4 bases, with 13 bases spanning the gap. CDR3 nucleotide sequence: TGTGCCAGCAGCTTAGAACTGGGGAAAGGCACCGGGGAGCTGTTTTTT. Translated, it gives CASSLELGKGTGELFF.

The genes are TRBV19 and TRBJ1-2, with a possible D match to TRBD1 (6 bases). The V gene's germline CDR1 is LNHDA and CDR2 SQIVND (reference sequence). The CDR3 is 14 amino acids. V was pared by 3 bases and J by 4 bases, with 12 bases between. The CDR3 nucleotides read TGTGCCAGTAGTATCGGGCAGGGGTGCTATGGCTACACCTTC. It encodes CASSIGQGCYGYTF.

The chain links TRBV5-1 to TRBJ2-5, with a weak D call TRBD2 (6 bases). From germline, CDR1 is SGHRS and CDR2 YFSETQ. The CDR3 contains 14 residues. The V and J ends lost 0 bases and 3 bases respectively, with 9 bases between them. The CDR3 spells CASSLVLAEETQYF. The CDR3 nucleotides are TGCGCCAGCAGCTTGGTATTAGCGGAAGAGACCCAGTACTTC.

This rearrangement joins TRBV19 to TRBJ2-1; 8 nucleotides line up with TRBD1. After removal of 10 bases from V and 0 bases from J, the junction contained 11 bases not matched to a gene. The CDR3 is 16 amino acids. The germline V gene has CDR1 LNHDA and CDR2 SQIVND (reference sequence). CDR3 in DNA: TGTGCCACGGCGGACAGGGACTGGAGCTCCTACAATGAGCAGTTCTTC. It is translated as CATADRDWSSYNEQFF.

With respect to this clonotype: A much more abundant neighbour one base away suggests this may be a read error. The conserved closing phenylalanine or tryptophan is absent in this CDR3, likely reflecting a read error. This chain connects TRBV5-1 to TRBJ2-7, with TRBD1 matching over 7 bases. CDR3 length equals 14 residues. Germline V gives CDR1 SGHRS, CDR2 YFSETQ. V trimming: 5 bases; J trimming: 3 bases; junction bases outside the gene matches: 8. For the CDR3, the DNA is TGCGCCAGCAGTCCCGGGACAGACTTCTACGAGCAGTACCTC. Protein: CASSPGTDFYEQYL.

This clonotype has at least ten counts. V gene TRBV2 combines with J gene TRBJ2-5; no firm D call. The CDR3 loop spans 13 amino acids. V dropped 5 bases and J dropped 1 base, with 8 bases sitting between them. CDR1 SNHLY and CDR2 FYNNEI come from the germline V gene. Here the CDR3 DNA reads TGTGCCAGCAGTCTGTGGTTCCAAGAGACCCAGTACTTC. Amino acid sequence: CASSLWFQETQYF.

This rearrangement joins TRBV7-6 to TRBJ2-3; D gene uncertain. Per the germline V gene, CDR1 is SGHVS and CDR2 is FNYEAQ. V lost 4 bases and J 4 bases, leaving 12 bases between the germline ends. CDR3 length: 14 residues. The CDR3 loop is CASSYSPPADTQYF. The CDR3 DNA sequence: TGTGCCAGCAGCTATAGCCCCCCCGCAGATACGCAGTATTTT.

This chain joins TRBV7-9 and TRBJ2-7; a weak D match, TRBD1 (5 bases). The CDR3 runs 17 residues. Germline V CDR1 and CDR2: SEHNR, FQNEAQ (reference sequence). The V and J ends lost 1 base and 2 bases respectively, with 18 bases between them. The CDR3 nucleotides are TGTGCCAGCAGCTTAGGTCTACAGGCCTACCTCCCCTACGAGCAGTACTTC. Translation gives CASSLGLQAYLPYEQYF. Looking up the rest from reference TRBV7-9 and TRBJ2-7 gives the full variable domain: DTGVSQNPRHKITKRGQNVTFRCDPISEHNRLYWYRQTLGQGPEFLTYFQNEAQLEKSRLLSDRFSAERPKGSFSTLEIQRTEQGDSAMYLCASSLGLQAYLPYEQYFGPGTRLTVT.

This clonotype was seen more than once but under ten times. This chain links TRBV3-1 with TRBJ2-3, with 9 bases fitting TRBD2. V trimming: 1 base; J trimming: 6 bases; junction bases outside the gene matches: 8. CDR3 length equals 16 residues. Germline V gene sequence: CDR1 LGHDT, CDR2 YNNKEL (reference sequence). The CDR3 coding sequence is TGTGCCAGCAGCCAAGCTGGTAGCGGGAGCTCGGATACGCAGTATTTT. This sequence encodes CASSQAGSGSSDTQYF.

The genes are TRBV20-1 and TRBJ2-7; 9 bases fit TRBD2. V lost 5 bases, J lost 1 base, and 6 bases stayed unmatched. Germline V gene sequence: CDR1 DFQATT, CDR2 SNEGSKA (reference sequence). The CDR3 spans 14 residues. CDR3 sequence reads: CSAVTSGLSYEQYF. For the CDR3, the DNA is TGCAGTGCTGTGACTAGCGGCCTTTCCTACGAGCAGTACTTC.

The sample holds many counts of this clonotype. The chain uses TRBV5-5 and TRBJ2-3; 11 positions agree with TRBD2. The V gene's germline CDR1 is SGHKS and CDR2 YYEKEE (reference sequence). V lost 0 bases and J lost 1; bases outside the gene matches: 13. This CDR3 has 20 amino acids. CDR3: CASSLAYGLAGSLGTDTQYF. The DNA of the CDR3 is TGTGCCAGCAGCTTGGCATACGGACTAGCGGGTAGCTTGGGCACAGATACGCAGTATTTT.

This clonotype was seen a handful of times. V usage is TRBV12-3 or TRBV12-4 and J usage is TRBJ2-5, with D perhaps matching TRBD1 (5 bases). The CDR3 length is 15 residues. Trimming removed 5 bases from V and 5 bases from J, with 18 bases in between. In nucleotides, the CDR3 is TGTGCCAGCAGTGAACGAAAGCCAGGGATGGAGACCCAGTACTTC. Translating gives CASSERKPGMETQYF.

V usage is TRBV5-4 and J usage is TRBJ2-1, with D tentatively TRBD1 (6 bases). This CDR3 has 17 residues. In germline, CDR1 is SGHNT, CDR2 YYREEE (reference sequence). V was cut by 4 bases and J by 2 bases, with 19 bases left in between. CDR3 in DNA: TGTGCCAGCAGCCCTGTTTCTCAGGGGAGCCCCTACAATGAGCAGTTCTTC. This sequence encodes CASSPVSQGSPYNEQFF.

This clonotype was seen repeatedly, ten times or more. The chain is built from TRBV27 and TRBJ2-2; D uncertain. Trimming shortened V by 5 bases and J by 0 bases, and 19 bases separated the two germline ends. CDR1 is MNHEY and CDR2 is SMNVEV in the germline V gene (reference sequence). The CDR3 runs to 18 residues. The CDR3 region has the DNA TGTGCCAGCAGTCTATATACGCGAGACTTCCCGAACACCGGGGAGCTGTTTTTT. Translation: CASSLYTRDFPNTGELFF.